This T cell receptor (beta chain) was sequenced for a study of blood T cell repertoires in COVID-19. Across the study: The United States, Italy and Spain supplied acute and convalescent COVID-19 samples. Sources were T cells, B-cell-depleted T cells, or PBMCs; the material itself was cDNA or gDNA.

The V gene's germline CDR1 is MDHEN and CDR2 SYDVKM. The CDR3 totals 12 residues. J gave up 6 bases and V 8 bases, and 7 bases lay outside the gene matches. Participants were aged about 18 to 90 years, lived in under 30 US areas, and enrolled virtually. Recovered participants had two consecutive negative NP/OP PCR tests, healthcare professional clearance, or symptom resolution. Clones were sequenced by immunoSEQ multiplex PCR, and TCRdb holds only the in-frame ones, with some missing. The sample consists of over 200,000 clones, 82% of them appearing once. Sequencing was performed on PBMCs or T cells enriched from blood (not recorded which). The clonotype comes from a man in his forties who had recovered from COVID-19. This rearrangement joins TRBV28 to TRBJ2-7, with 7 positions matching TRBD1. The CDR3 is CASEAGGTEQYF. The CDR3, as DNA: TGTGCCAGCGAGGCAGGGGGTACCGAGCAGTACTTC.